These 9 T cell receptor beta chains were all obtained from the same sample, sequenced in a study of blood T cell repertoires in COVID-19. Assay: immunoSEQ multiplex PCR; the TCRdb copy retains only in-frame clones and omits some. The sample lists around 110,000 clones, around 78% occurring once. The sequenced material came from peripheral blood. All receptors derive from a man under 40 with acute or convalescent COVID-19.

This clone occurred a few times. This chain uses TRBV9 with TRBJ1-4, with D possibly matching TRBD1 (5 bases). Germline loops: CDR1 SGDLS, CDR2 YYNGEE. V dropped 2 bases and J dropped 6 bases, with 14 bases sitting between them. This CDR3 has 15 amino acids. Here the CDR3 DNA reads TGTGCCAGCAGCGTGGGGGGGACTCAAGATGAAAAACTGTTTTTT. It yields the protein CASSVGGTQDEKLFF.

The chain couples TRBV5-5 to TRBJ2-7; 12 bases match TRBD1. This CDR3 is built from 17 residues. Germline CDR1 and CDR2: SGHKS and YYEKEE (reference sequence). V trimming: 2 bases; J trimming: 6 bases; junction bases outside the gene matches: 12. The CDR3: CASSFAPPGQGAGEQYF. The CDR3 region has the DNA TGTGCCAGCAGCTTCGCCCCCCCGGGACAGGGGGCGGGCGAGCAGTACTTC.

As for this clone: At the DNA level, this CDR3 is encoded by other sequences in the same sample as well. The rearrangement joins TRBV6-5 to TRBJ1-2, with D uncertain. CDR1 and CDR2 (germline): MNHEY, SVGAGI. V shed 6 bases and J shed 7 bases, with 9 bases lying between them. The CDR3 extends over 11 amino acids. The CDR3 DNA sequence: TGTGCCAGCAGCCCGGGTGCTGGCTACACCTTC. This translates into CASSPGAGYTF.

The chain uses TRBV5-4 and TRBJ2-7; 8 bases agree with TRBD1. Germline lookup yields CDR1 SGHNT and CDR2 YYREEE (reference sequence). With 0 bases clipped from V and 3 bases from J, the junction kept 11 bases outside the gene matches. This CDR3 has 17 residues. CDR3 amino acids: CASSLGGRQGFDYEQYV. CDR3 bases: TGTGCCAGCAGCTTGGGGGGGCGACAGGGGTTCGACTACGAGCAGTACGTC.

This chain uses TRBV25-1 with TRBJ1-3, with TRBD1 as a possible D gene (6 bases). Trimming took off 8 bases at V and 0 bases at J, with 14 bases between the two ends. Germline V gene lookup returns CDR1 MGHDK and CDR2 SYGVNS. The CDR3 is made up of 15 amino acids. CDR3 region: CASGIFRGSGNTIYF. The CDR3 nucleotides read TGTGCCAGCGGAATTTTCAGGGGCTCTGGAAACACCATATATTTT.

The rearrangement uses TRBV19 and TRBJ2-7, with 10 bases fitting TRBD2. From germline, CDR1 is LNHDA and CDR2 SQIVND (reference sequence). The V and J ends lost 4 bases and 3 bases, in that order; junction bases with no gene match: 3. This CDR3 is built from 14 residues. CDR3 nucleotides: TGTGCCAGTAGTAACAGCGGGGGGGACTACGAGCAGTACTTC. This translates into CASSNSGGDYEQYF.

The chain uses TRBV11-2 and TRBJ2-7; TRBD2 matches 8 bases. Trimming at V came to 4 bases and at J to 4 bases, leaving 9 bases not matched to a gene. The CDR3 spans 15 residues. Germline V gene data show CDR1 as SGHAT and CDR2 as FQNNGV. The CDR3 is CASSSFIAGPYEQYF. The CDR3 region has the DNA TGTGCCAGCAGCTCCTTTATAGCGGGACCTTACGAGCAGTACTTC.

This chain links TRBV9 with TRBJ2-3; unclear D gene. Germline CDR1 reads SGDLS; CDR2 reads YYNGEE. This CDR3 spans 11 amino acids. Trimming took off 4 bases at V and 2 bases at J, with 2 bases between the two ends. The CDR3 coding sequence is TGTGCCAGCAGCCTCACAGATACGCAGTATTTT. Protein product: CASSLTDTQYF.

The chain links TRBV27 to TRBJ2-7; 10 nucleotides agree with TRBD1. Trimming took 6 bases from V and 0 from J; bases not matched to a gene: 8. This CDR3 has 16 amino acids. Germline V gives CDR1 MNHEY, CDR2 SMNVEV (reference sequence). This chain's CDR3 is CASSSRQGATSYEQYF. The CDR3 coding sequence is TGTGCCAGCAGCTCCCGACAGGGGGCAACCTCCTACGAGCAGTACTTC.